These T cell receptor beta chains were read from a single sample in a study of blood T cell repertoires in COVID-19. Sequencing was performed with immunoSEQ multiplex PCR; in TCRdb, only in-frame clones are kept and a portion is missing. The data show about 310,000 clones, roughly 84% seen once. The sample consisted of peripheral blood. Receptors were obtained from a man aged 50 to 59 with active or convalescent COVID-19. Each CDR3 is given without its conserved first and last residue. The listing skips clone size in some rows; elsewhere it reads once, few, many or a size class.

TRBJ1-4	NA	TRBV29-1	SVGDSRNHNEKLF
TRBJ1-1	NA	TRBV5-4	ASSRTGGPMNTEAF
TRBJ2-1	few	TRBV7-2	ASSRSGGNNEQF
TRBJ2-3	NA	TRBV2	ASRQAGGPTDTQY
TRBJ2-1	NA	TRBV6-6	ASSYSRVGQF
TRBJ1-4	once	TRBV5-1	ASTIFGGNEKLF
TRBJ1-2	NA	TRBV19	ASRGFGGNYGYT
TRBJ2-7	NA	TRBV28	ASILQGSAGGEQY
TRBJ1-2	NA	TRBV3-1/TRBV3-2	ASSQGRNYGYT
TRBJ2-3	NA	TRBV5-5	ASSLSIAYTDTQY
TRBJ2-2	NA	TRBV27	ASSPDRGTVLNTGELF
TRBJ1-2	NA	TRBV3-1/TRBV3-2	ASSLGQNYGYT
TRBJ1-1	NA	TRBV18	ASSPDRVNTEAF
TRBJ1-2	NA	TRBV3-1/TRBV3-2	ASRARQGYGYT
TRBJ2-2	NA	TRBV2	ASSGAGGELF
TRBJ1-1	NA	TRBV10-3	AISGEGGTEAF
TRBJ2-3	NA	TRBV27	ASRSTFTSGTSTDTQY
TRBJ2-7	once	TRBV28	ASSPGTVHEQY
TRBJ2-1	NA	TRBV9	ASSPRLYEQF
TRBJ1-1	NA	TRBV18	ASSPAADRAAEAF
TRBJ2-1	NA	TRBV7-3	ASSAGPSSYNEQF
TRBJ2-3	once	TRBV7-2	ASSLDPTRGGTQY
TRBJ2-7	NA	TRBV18	ASSPARDYEQY
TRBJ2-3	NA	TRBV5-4	ASRSTSGTDTQY
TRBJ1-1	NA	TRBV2	ASSEWTGDLTEAF
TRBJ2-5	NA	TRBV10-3	AISETLETQY
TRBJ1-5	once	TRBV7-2	ASSLIGGYQPQH
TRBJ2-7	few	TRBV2	ASSTSRSYEQY
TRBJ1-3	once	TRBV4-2	ASSQVLSSGNTIY
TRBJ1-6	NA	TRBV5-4	ASSSAGYNSPLH
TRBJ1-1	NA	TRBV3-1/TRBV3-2	ASSTGGAGGNTEAF
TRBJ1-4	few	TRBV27	ASSRGTGRYEKLF
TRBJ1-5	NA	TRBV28	ASSLDVPAISNQPQH
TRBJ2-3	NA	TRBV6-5	ASSYHSGGHTDTQY
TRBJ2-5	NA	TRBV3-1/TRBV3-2	ASSRGQGRQETQY
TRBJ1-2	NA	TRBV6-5	ASSYEAGSDT
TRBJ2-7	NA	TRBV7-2	ASSLALTGGTYEQY
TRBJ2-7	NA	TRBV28	ASSLRAGGPYEQY
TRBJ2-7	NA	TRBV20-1	SARALGEQY
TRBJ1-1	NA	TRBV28	ASSLTARGDTEAF
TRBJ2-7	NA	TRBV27	ASSPYPGGPYEQY